The T cell receptor (beta chain) described here comes from a study of T cells in narcolepsy. Comment on this clone: What it recognizes is unknown.

Sequencing was performed with immunoSEQ multiplex PCR; in TCRdb, only in-frame clones are kept and a portion is missing. The sample has roughly 15,000 clones; 85% are singletons. CDR1 SGHAT and CDR2 FQNNGV come from the germline V gene. The V end was cut by 6 bases, the J end by 5 bases, with 19 bases between. The CDR3 has 15 residues. Study-wide results and limits: Same-patient CSF and blood CD4+ T cell clonotypes included HCRT-specific and TRIB2-specific autoreactive ones. Autoreactive clonotypes reportedly recurred in blood of same and different patients, not controls.

The genes are TRBV11-2 and TRBJ2-5, with D uncertain. Material: memory (CD45RA-) CD4+ T cells from blood. This clonotype was obtained from a human donor in good health. The CDR3: CASSLGDMARETQYF. CDR3 DNA: TGTGCCAGCAGTCTAGGAGACATGGCCCGGGAGACCCAGTACTTC.